Sequencing of this T cell receptor (beta chain) was carried out in a study of identical twins (dated by TCRdb to about 2016). For context, the study as a whole: To test whether fetal clonotypes persist, this study deep-sequenced TCR alpha and beta repertoires from monozygotic twins, from unrelated adults of various ages, and from cord blood. To rule out contamination, replicate twin experiments were performed at different times with different library preparation protocols.

All donors were healthy Caucasians. Three pairs of female monozygotic twins, all aged roughly 18 to 29 years, were included in the twin cohort. Positive isolation kits from Invitrogen were used to isolate CD4+ and CD8+ T cell populations. Regarding this clonotype: What antigen it recognizes has not been identified. Qualities for individual bases were not recorded, and no much larger clone is one base off.

Findings and caveats that apply to the study as a whole: In monozygotic twins, recombination models systematically underestimated out-of-frame TCR alpha sharing, but the models matched the sharing seen between unrelated individuals. Compared with coincidental sharing between unrelated individuals, out-of-frame TCR alpha sequences shared between twins had an excess of sequences with low generation probability. Fewer insertions were carried by abundant cord blood beta clonotypes, a similar but weaker trend appeared in young adult naive repertoires, and no such trend appeared in memory repertoires. Zero-insertion analyses could be partly confounded by invariant T cells such as MAIT and iNKT, though diverse VJ usage argued against such confounding for most clonotypes. Excess twin sharing in beta out-of-frame sequences was weaker because fewer shared sequences lowered the signal-to-noise ratio. Because the same donors could not be followed over many years, the conclusions relied on cross-sectional statistical analysis.

Library method: 5' RACE. Sequencing used an Illumina HiSeq 2000. Template switching introduced a universal primer binding site; the final cDNA contained a unique molecular identifier, enabling accurate counting of TCR cDNA molecules. Specific primers in the conserved constant-segment region were used to synthesize first-strand cDNA for the TCR alpha and beta chains. Each cDNA library was double barcoded, with a SMART-Mk sample barcode plus Illumina barcodes, to control for contamination. Two successive PCR steps introduced TruSeq adapter sequences along with Illumina sample barcodes. Sequencing of the TCR alpha and beta cDNA libraries was done on the Illumina HiSeq platform using custom primers. On the study's bioinformatics: MiGEC was used to process raw reads and extract unique molecular identifiers, and MiXCR was used to find CDR3 positions. Recombination models were inferred per individual with the repgenHMM and IGoR tools using an EM algorithm. Shared clonotype analysis was performed with the tcR package in R, normalizing sharing by the product of cloneset sizes. Out-of-frame nonproductive sequences were analyzed to study raw recombination free of thymic and clonal selection effects. The public sequencing data were trimmed at Q25 with fastp and processed into clonotypes with MiXCR by TCRdb, which kept only in-frame beta chains. When rows share a CDR3 protein, they turn into one entry using the most common DNA and genes. The V and J calls were determined by TCRdb, not by the authors. The table for this sample lists around 450,000 distinct CDR3 sequences; about 14% of them were counted only once. The ten largest clones add up to about 0.54% of the sample.

The CDR3 contains 14 residues, cysteine and phenylalanine counted. The retained sequence is limited to the CDR3, 42 bases, with the frame set at the first base. CDR1 and CDR2, looked up from the germline V gene, are MDHEN and SYDVKM. The V and J ends are trimmed by 5 bases and 5 bases, leaving 12 bases between them. The same specimen was also included in a second study, on yellow fever vaccine responses in identical twins. As that second study puts it: According to the authors, the vaccine-induced T cell response in identical twins seemed to be partly convergent and partly specific to each individual. In identical twins, the study followed T cell clones that responded to the vaccine with precision.

The sequence was obtained from a woman under 30 in good health. Sequencing was done on a sample of CD4+ T cells sorted from blood. The sequence links TRBV28 to TRBJ1-4; too little of a D gene remains to name it. The CDR3 region: CASSPSDLNEKLFF. The sequenced DNA is TGTGCCAGCAGTCCCTCAGACTTAAATGAAAAACTGTTTTTT.